The 27 T cell receptor beta chains below were found in one sample sequenced in a study of blood T cell repertoires in COVID-19. TCRdb's copy holds only in-frame clones and misses some; the assay was immunoSEQ multiplex PCR. Here the sample spans 230,000 or so clones, approximately 84% being singletons. Source material: peripheral blood. These TCRs come from a man aged 50-59 years with active or convalescent COVID-19.

This rearrangement joins TRBV7-9 to TRBJ1-2; a possible D gene is TRBD1 (5 bases). The CDR3 contains 14 residues. V was trimmed by 5 bases and J by 2 bases, leaving 12 bases between them. CDR1 is SEHNR, CDR2 FQNEAQ, per germline (reference sequence). CDR3 sequence (DNA): TGTGCCAGCAGCCCCGCGGGGCAGAACTATGGCTACACCTTC. Translating gives CASSPAGQNYGYTF.

V gene TRBV28 combines with J gene TRBJ2-3; unclear D gene. This CDR3 has 15 amino acids. Trimming took off 4 bases at V and 0 bases at J, with 11 bases between the two ends. Per germline, CDR1 MDHEN and CDR2 SYDVKM. CDR3 amino acids: CASSSTPSSTDTQYF. DNA for the CDR3: TGTGCCAGCAGTTCTACTCCTTCTAGCACAGATACGCAGTATTTT.

This clone has a handful of counts. The rearrangement links TRBV4-3 to TRBJ1-6; 9 bases align to TRBD1. This CDR3 has 15 amino acids. After removal of 4 bases from V and 6 bases from J, the junction contained 4 bases not matched to a gene. CDR1 is LGHNA and CDR2 is YSLEER in the germline V gene. Here the CDR3 DNA reads TGCGCCAGCAGCCGAGAGACAGGGGGTAATTCACCCCTCCACTTT. This encodes CASSRETGGNSPLHF.

Only one count was recorded for this clone. The chain links TRBV9 to TRBJ2-1, with 7 positions matching TRBD1. V trimming: 4 bases; J trimming: 10 bases; junction bases outside the gene matches: 17. Per germline, CDR1 SGDLS and CDR2 YYNGEE. The CDR3 sequence is 16 residues long. As DNA, the CDR3 is TGTGCCAGCAGCAAGACGAAGACAGGGCTGCAATGGGAGCAGTTCTTC. Protein product: CASSKTKTGLQWEQFF.

V and J are TRBV28 and TRBJ1-1; D remains ambiguous. In germline, CDR1 is MDHEN, CDR2 SYDVKM. The CDR3 runs to 15 residues. Trimming removed 9 bases from V and 7 bases from J, with 24 bases in between. The DNA of the CDR3 is TGTGCCAGTGTAAGCTTTCCGGGGTCGTTCGGTGAAGCTTTCTTT. It yields the protein CASVSFPGSFGEAFF.

The rearrangement joins TRBV13 to TRBJ2-7; 9 nucleotides line up with TRBD1. In germline, CDR1 is PRHDT, CDR2 FYEKMQ (reference sequence). The CDR3 has 18 amino acids. Germline trimming cut 6 bases from V and 6 bases from J; bases unmatched to any gene: 21. The DNA of the CDR3 is TGTGCCAGCAGACGTAGACAGGGGGTGTCAAGAAGGCCCCTCGAGCAGTACTTC. Amino acid sequence: CASRRRQGVSRRPLEQYF.

V gene TRBV19 combines with J gene TRBJ1-2; 9 nucleotides line up with TRBD1. From germline, CDR1 is LNHDA and CDR2 SQIVND (reference sequence). CDR3 length equals 14 residues. Trimming at V came to 4 bases and at J to 6 bases, leaving 6 bases not matched to a gene. In DNA, the CDR3 is TGTGCCAGTAGTAGGTTTAGGACAGGGGATGGCTACACCTTC. Its translation is CASSRFRTGDGYTF.

The V and J genes are TRBV6-6 and TRBJ2-7, with TRBD1 matching over 8 bases. V shed 6 bases, J shed 0 bases, and the junction held 7 bases outside the gene matches. Germline V gene lookup returns CDR1 MNHNY and CDR2 SVGAGI (reference sequence). The CDR3 runs 15 residues. In DNA form, the CDR3 reads TGTGCCAGCAGACAGGGGGGCCCAAGCTCCTACGAGCAGTACTTC. Its translation is CASRQGGPSSYEQYF.

The V and J genes are TRBV29-1 and TRBJ2-1; D is undetermined. The CDR3 extends over 12 amino acids. V was clipped by 4 bases and J by 5 bases, with 9 bases between them. CDR1 and CDR2 from the germline V gene are SQVTM and ANQGSEA. The CDR3 region is CSVGRKNNEQFF. The CDR3 DNA is TGCAGCGTTGGGCGGAAAAACAATGAGCAGTTCTTC.

This clone occurred once. The chain joins TRBV6-5 to TRBJ1-2; 9 bases align to TRBD1. The CDR3 spans 14 residues. Germline loops: CDR1 MNHEY, CDR2 SVGAGI. The V gene end was trimmed by 7 bases and the J gene end by 7 bases; junction bases not matched to a gene: 10. CDR3 sequence reads: CASTLRRDRVGYTF. CDR3 sequence (DNA): TGTGCCAGCACCCTAAGGAGGGACAGGGTTGGCTACACCTTC.

V usage is TRBV24-1 and J usage is TRBJ2-5, with TRBD2 matching 9 bases. Trimming took 5 bases from V and 5 from J; bases not matched to a gene: 8. From germline, CDR1 is KGHDR and CDR2 SFDVKD. The CDR3 loop spans 15 amino acids. Here the CDR3 DNA reads TGTGCCACCAGTGCTGGCGGGGGGGCTCTGGAGACCCAGTACTTC. It encodes CATSAGGGALETQYF.

The CDR3 nucleotides read TGTGCCAGCAGCTCGAGGGCAGGGGCCCACTCCTACGAGCAGTACTTC. It translates to CASSSRAGAHSYEQYF. The chain joins TRBV5-8 to TRBJ2-7; D perhaps matches TRBD1 (6 bases). The CDR3 totals 16 residues. Trimming stripped 3 bases from V and 0 bases from J, with 16 bases between. Germline CDR1 and CDR2: SGHTS and YDEGEE.

V gene TRBV7-2 combines with J gene TRBJ2-1, with 9 positions matching TRBD2. This CDR3 contains 17 residues. The germline CDR1 and CDR2 sequences are SGHTA and FQGNSA. The V and J ends lost 0 bases and 2 bases, in that order; junction bases with no gene match: 5. CDR3 sequence: CASSLAGGGGAYNEQFF. For the CDR3, the DNA is TGTGCCAGCAGCTTAGCGGGTGGCGGGGGGGCCTACAATGAGCAGTTCTTC.

The CDR3 region is CAWSVFTGLGDNEQFF. The DNA for the CDR3 is TGTGCCTGGAGTGTATTCACAGGGTTAGGCGACAATGAGCAGTTCTTC. The chain links TRBV30 to TRBJ2-1, with D tentatively TRBD1 (6 bases). This CDR3 region has 16 residues. CDR1 and CDR2 from the germline V gene are GTSNPN and SVGIG (reference sequence). V gave up 0 bases and J gave up 5 bases, with 17 bases separating them. Combining the CDR3 with reference TRBV30 and TRBJ2-1 gives the whole variable domain SQTIHQWPATLVQPVGSPLSLECTVEGTSNPNLYWYRQAAGRGLQLLFYSVGIGQISSEVPQNLSASRPQDRQFILSSKKLLLSDSGFYLCAWSVFTGLGDNEQFFGPGTRLTVL.

The chain recombines TRBV5-1 with TRBJ2-7; 8 bases line up with TRBD1. Germline CDR1 reads SGHRS; CDR2 reads YFSETQ. The CDR3 has 12 amino acids. With 4 bases clipped from V and 6 bases from J, the junction kept 3 bases outside the gene matches. CDR3 sequence reads: CASSHDRGEQYF. The CDR3 bases are TGCGCCAGCAGCCACGACAGGGGCGAGCAGTACTTC.

The chain carries TRBV7-9 and TRBJ2-7, with 14 bases that match TRBD2. The CDR3 extends over 15 amino acids. The ends lost 1 base at V and 7 bases at J; junction bases unmatched: 3. The germline CDR1 and CDR2 sequences are SEHNR and FQNEAQ (reference sequence). The CDR3 sequence: CASSLGTSGGTEQYF. CDR3 in DNA: TGTGCCAGCAGCTTAGGGACTAGCGGGGGGACTGAGCAGTACTTC.

The J gene is TRBJ2-1, the V gene TRBV2; 10 positions agree with TRBD2. This CDR3 comprises 14 residues. V was clipped by 6 bases and J by 7 bases; unmatched bases: 6. CDR1 is SNHLY, CDR2 FYNNEI, per germline. The CDR3 coding sequence is TGTGCCAGCAGGGCTAGCGGGGGCAGAAATGAGCAGTTCTTC. It yields the protein CASRASGGRNEQFF.

CDR3 residues: CASSLVGIYGYTF. The CDR3 nucleotides are TGTGCCAGCAGCTTAGTTGGCATATATGGCTACACCTTC. The rearrangement uses TRBV7-2 and TRBJ1-2; no clear D. In germline, CDR1 is SGHTA, CDR2 FQGNSA. V gave up 1 base and J gave up 5 bases, with 8 bases separating them. This CDR3 is built from 13 residues.

The chain links TRBV11-3 to TRBJ2-1; 9 bases match TRBD1. Germline CDR1 reads SGHNT; CDR2 reads YENEEA. J lost 2 bases, V lost 5 bases, and 4 bases had no gene match. The CDR3 consists of 15 residues. Here the CDR3 DNA reads TGTGCCAGCAGCGACCGACAGGGGGCCTACAATGAGCAGTTCTTC. Translation: CASSDRQGAYNEQFF.

This clone occurred many times. This chain connects TRBV7-2 to TRBJ2-7; D may be TRBD1 (6 bases). The V end was cut by 6 bases, the J end by 3 bases, with 12 bases between. Per germline, CDR1 SGHTA and CDR2 FQGNSA. This CDR3 is 13 amino acids long. CDR3 nucleotide sequence: TGTGCCAGCAGGCCCACAGGGAACTACGAGCAGTACTTC. As protein: CASRPTGNYEQYF.

Notes on this clone: Distinct nucleotide sequences in the sample also encode this CDR3. V is TRBV9 and J is TRBJ1-3, with D hard to call. This CDR3 is built from 14 residues. Germline V gene lookup returns CDR1 SGDLS and CDR2 YYNGEE. V dropped 0 bases and J dropped 2 bases, with 6 bases sitting between them. For the CDR3, the DNA is TGTGCCAGCAGCGTAGGGGGAGCTGGAAACACCATATATTTT. Protein: CASSVGGAGNTIYF.

This clone was detected a few times. The chain joins TRBV7-6 to TRBJ2-5; 11 positions match TRBD2. The CDR3 is 16 residues long. After removal of 6 bases from V and 4 bases from J, the junction contained 10 bases not matched to a gene. Germline assignment: CDR1 SGHVS and CDR2 FNYEAQ. CDR3: CASSKIAGGPSETQYF. As DNA, the CDR3 is TGTGCCAGCAGTAAAATAGCGGGGGGGCCATCAGAGACCCAGTACTTC.

The chain recombines TRBV12-3 or TRBV12-4 with TRBJ1-1; D remains unclear. With 2 bases removed from V and 3 bases from J, the gap between germline ends came to 7 bases. The CDR3 runs to 13 residues. In DNA, the CDR3 is TGTGCCAGCAGTTTAACGGAGGACACTGAAGCTTTCTTT. Protein: CASSLTEDTEAFF.

This CDR3 is CASSLRTGGSIYEQYF. In nucleotides, the CDR3 is TGTGCCAGCTCACTCAGGACAGGGGGCAGTATCTACGAGCAGTACTTC. The chain joins TRBV18 to TRBJ2-7; TRBD1 matches at 11 bases. The V segment lost 4 bases and the J segment 3 bases; nucleotides outside the gene matches: 8. Looked up from germline, CDR1 is KGHSH and CDR2 is LQKENI. The CDR3 is 16 residues long.

The chain links TRBV15 to TRBJ1-3; D might be TRBD1 (6 bases). The CDR3 runs to 19 residues. CDR1 and CDR2 (germline): LNHNV, YYDKDF (reference sequence). Trimming left V 3 bases short and J 4 bases short, with 25 bases between. CDR3 loop: CATSSPASGGEVIGNTIYF. CDR3 DNA sequence: TGTGCCACCAGCAGCCCGGCAAGCGGGGGCGAAGTCATCGGAAACACCATATATTTT. The full variable domain, completed using reference TRBV15 and TRBJ1-3, is DAMVIQNPRYQVTQFGKPVTLSCSQTLNHNVMYWYQQKSSQAPKLLFHYYDKDFNNEADTPDNFQSRRPNTSFCFLDIRSPGLGDTAMYLCATSSPASGGEVIGNTIYFGEGSWLTVV.

A single count supports this clone. The V and J genes are TRBV13 and TRBJ1-1; D remains unclear. Looked up from germline, CDR1 is PRHDT and CDR2 is FYEKMQ (reference sequence). This CDR3 is built from 12 residues. V was clipped by 3 bases and J by 5 bases, with 7 bases between them. The DNA of the CDR3 is TGTGCCAGCAGCTTGACGGGGACTGAAGCTTTCTTT. Its translation: CASSLTGTEAFF.

The V call is TRBV5-1, the J call TRBJ2-2; 8 nucleotides align to TRBD1. The CDR3 spans 15 residues. V was clipped by 9 bases and J by 7 bases; unmatched bases: 14. Germline V gives CDR1 SGHRS, CDR2 YFSETQ. Here the CDR3 reads CATSRDRKADGELFF. CDR3 nucleotides: TGCGCCACCAGTCGGGACAGGAAGGCTGACGGGGAGCTGTTTTTT.